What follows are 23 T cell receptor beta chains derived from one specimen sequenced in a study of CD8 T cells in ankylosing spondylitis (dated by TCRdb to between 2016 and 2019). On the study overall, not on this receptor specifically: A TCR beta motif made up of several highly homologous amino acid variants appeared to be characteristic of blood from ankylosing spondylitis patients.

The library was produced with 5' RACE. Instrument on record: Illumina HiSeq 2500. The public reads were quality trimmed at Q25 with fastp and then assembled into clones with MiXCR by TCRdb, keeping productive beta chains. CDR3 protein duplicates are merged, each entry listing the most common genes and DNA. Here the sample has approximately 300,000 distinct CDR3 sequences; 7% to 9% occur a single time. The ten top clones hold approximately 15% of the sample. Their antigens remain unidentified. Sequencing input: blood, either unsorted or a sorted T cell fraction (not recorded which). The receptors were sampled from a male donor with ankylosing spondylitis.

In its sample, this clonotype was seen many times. The CDR3 sequence is CASSQNAGPYNEQFF. The CDR3 DNA reads as TGCGCCAGCAGCCAAAATGCAGGACCTTACAATGAGCAGTTCTTC. This chain links TRBV4-3 with TRBJ2-1; D gene unclear. The length of the CDR3 is 15 residues. V shed 2 bases and J shed 4 bases, with 12 bases lying between them. From germline, CDR1 is LGHNA and CDR2 YSLEER.

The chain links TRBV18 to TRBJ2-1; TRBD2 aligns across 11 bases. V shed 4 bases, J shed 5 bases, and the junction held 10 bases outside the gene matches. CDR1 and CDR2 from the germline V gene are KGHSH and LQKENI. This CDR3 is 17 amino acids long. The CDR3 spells CASSLLGTSGGDNEQFF. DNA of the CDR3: TGTGCCAGCTCACTACTAGGGACTAGCGGAGGGGACAATGAGCAGTTCTTC.

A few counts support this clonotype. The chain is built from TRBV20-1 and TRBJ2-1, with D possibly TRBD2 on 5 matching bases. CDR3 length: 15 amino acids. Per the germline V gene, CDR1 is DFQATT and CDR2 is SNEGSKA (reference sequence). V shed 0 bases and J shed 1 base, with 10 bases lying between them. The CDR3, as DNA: TGCAGTGCTAGAGATCCACGGGATTCCTACAATGAGCAGTTCTTC. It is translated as CSARDPRDSYNEQFF.

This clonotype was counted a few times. The DNA for the CDR3 is TGTGCCACCAGTGAGGGTAGGCAGGGGGCTAACACCGGGGAGCTGTTTTTT. Protein: CATSEGRQGANTGELFF. This chain links TRBV24-1 with TRBJ2-2, with TRBD1 matching 8 bases. This CDR3 comprises 17 residues. CDR1 and CDR2 from the germline V gene are KGHDR and SFDVKD. Trimming at V came to 4 bases and at J to 2 bases, leaving 8 bases not matched to a gene.

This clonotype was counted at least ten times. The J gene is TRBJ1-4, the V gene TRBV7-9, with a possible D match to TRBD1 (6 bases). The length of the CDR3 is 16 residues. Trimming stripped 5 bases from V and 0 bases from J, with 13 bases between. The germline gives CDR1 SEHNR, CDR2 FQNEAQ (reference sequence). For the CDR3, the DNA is TGTGCCAGCAGCCCACGGACAGATGCAACTAATGAAAAACTGTTTTTT. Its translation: CASSPRTDATNEKLFF.

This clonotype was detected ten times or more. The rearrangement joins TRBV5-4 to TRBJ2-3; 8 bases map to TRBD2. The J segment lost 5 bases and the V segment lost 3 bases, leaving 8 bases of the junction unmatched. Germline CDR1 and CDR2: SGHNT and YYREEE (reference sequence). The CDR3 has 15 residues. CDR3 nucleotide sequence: TGTGCCAGCAGCTCCAGTAGCGGGAATGTAGATACGCAGTATTTT. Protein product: CASSSSSGNVDTQYF.

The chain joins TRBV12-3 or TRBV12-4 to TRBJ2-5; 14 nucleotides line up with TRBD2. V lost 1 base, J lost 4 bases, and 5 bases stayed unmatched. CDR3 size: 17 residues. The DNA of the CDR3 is TGTGCCAGCAGTTTAGAGGGACTAGCGGGAGTTGGAGAGACCCAGTACTTC. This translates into CASSLEGLAGVGETQYF.

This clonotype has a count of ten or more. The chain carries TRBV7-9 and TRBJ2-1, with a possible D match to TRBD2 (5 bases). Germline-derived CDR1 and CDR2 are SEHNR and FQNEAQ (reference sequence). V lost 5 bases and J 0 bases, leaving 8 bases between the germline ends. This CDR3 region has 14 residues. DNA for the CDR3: TGTGCCAGCAGCACCGGAGGCTCCTACAATGAGCAGTTCTTC. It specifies CASSTGGSYNEQFF.

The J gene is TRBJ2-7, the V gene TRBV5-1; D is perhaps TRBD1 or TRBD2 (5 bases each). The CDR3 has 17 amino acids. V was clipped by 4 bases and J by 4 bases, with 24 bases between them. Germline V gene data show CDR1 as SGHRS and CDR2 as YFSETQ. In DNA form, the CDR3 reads TGCGCCAGCAGCCGCCTCCCCCAGGCAGGGAGAGGATACGAGCAGTACTTC. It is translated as CASSRLPQAGRGYEQYF.

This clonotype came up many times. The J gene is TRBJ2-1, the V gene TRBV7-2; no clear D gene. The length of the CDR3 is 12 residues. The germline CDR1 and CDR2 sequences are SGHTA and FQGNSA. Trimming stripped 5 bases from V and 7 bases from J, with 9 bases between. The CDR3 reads CASSPVGNEQFF. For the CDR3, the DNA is TGTGCCAGCAGCCCAGTCGGGAATGAGCAGTTCTTC.

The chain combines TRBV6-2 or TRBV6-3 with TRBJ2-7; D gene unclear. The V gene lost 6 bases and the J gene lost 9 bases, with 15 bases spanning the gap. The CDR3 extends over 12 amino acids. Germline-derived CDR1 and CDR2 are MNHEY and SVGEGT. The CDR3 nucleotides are TGTGCCAGCAGCTCCACCGCGTCGGGGCAGTACTTC. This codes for CASSSTASGQYF.

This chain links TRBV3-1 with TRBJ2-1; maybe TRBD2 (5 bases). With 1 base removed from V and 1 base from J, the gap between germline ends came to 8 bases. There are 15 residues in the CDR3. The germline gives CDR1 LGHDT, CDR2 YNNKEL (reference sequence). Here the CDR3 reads CASSQGGFSYNEQFF. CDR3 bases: TGTGCCAGCAGCCAAGGAGGGTTTTCCTACAATGAGCAGTTCTTC.

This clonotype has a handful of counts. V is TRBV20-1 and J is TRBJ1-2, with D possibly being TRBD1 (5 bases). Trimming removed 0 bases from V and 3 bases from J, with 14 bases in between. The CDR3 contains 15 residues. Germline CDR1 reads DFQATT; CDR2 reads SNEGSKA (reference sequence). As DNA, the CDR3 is TGCAGTGCTAGAGATATCCAGGGAGCCCACTATGGCTACACCTTC. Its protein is CSARDIQGAHYGYTF.

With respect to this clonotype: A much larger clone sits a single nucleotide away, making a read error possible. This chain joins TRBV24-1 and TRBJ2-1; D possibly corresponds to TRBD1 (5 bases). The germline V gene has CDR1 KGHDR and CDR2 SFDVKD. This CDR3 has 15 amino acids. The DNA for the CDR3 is TGTACCACCAGTGCCTTAGGGTCAGGGAACAATGAGCAGTTCTTC. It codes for CTTSALGSGNNEQFF.

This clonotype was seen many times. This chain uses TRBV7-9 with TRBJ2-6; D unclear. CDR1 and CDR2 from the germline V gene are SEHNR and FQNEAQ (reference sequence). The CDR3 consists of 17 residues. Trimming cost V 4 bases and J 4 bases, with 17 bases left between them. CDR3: CASSSPIYFSGANVLTF. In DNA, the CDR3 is TGTGCCAGCAGCTCGCCTATCTATTTCTCCGGGGCCAACGTCCTGACTTTC.

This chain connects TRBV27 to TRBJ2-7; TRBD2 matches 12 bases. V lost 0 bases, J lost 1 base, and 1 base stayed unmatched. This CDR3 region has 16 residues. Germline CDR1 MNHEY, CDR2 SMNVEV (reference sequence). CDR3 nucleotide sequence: TGTGCCAGCAGTTTATCGACTAGCGGGAGTTCCTACGAGCAGTACTTC. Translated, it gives CASSLSTSGSSYEQYF.

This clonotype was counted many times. CDR3 amino acids: CSVVDPARDQETQYF. For the CDR3, the DNA is TGCAGCGTTGTGGACCCGGCGCGGGACCAAGAGACCCAGTACTTC. The chain couples TRBV29-1 to TRBJ2-5, with D perhaps matching TRBD2 (5 bases). The germline V gene encodes CDR1 SQVTM and CDR2 ANQGSEA. The CDR3 consists of 15 residues. The V gene lost 4 bases and the J gene lost 0 bases, with 15 bases spanning the gap.

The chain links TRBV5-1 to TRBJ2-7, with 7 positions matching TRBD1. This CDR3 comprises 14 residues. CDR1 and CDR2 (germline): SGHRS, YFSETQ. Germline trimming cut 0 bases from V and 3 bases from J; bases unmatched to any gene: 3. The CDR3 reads CASSLEGQDYEQYF. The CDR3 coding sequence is TGCGCCAGCAGCTTGGAAGGACAGGACTACGAGCAGTACTTC.

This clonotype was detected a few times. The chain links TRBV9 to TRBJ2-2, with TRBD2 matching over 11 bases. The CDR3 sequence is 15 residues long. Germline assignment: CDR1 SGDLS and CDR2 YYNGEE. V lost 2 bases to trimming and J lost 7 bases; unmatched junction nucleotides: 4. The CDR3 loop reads CASSVLAGGDGELFF. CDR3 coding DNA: TGTGCCAGCAGCGTTTTAGCGGGGGGGGACGGGGAGCTGTTTTTT.

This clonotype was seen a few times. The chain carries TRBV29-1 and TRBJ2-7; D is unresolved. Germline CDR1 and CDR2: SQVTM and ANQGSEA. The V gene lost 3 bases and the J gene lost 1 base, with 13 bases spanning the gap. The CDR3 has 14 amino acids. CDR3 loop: CSVEATMGSYEQYF. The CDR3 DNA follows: TGCAGCGTTGAGGCGACCATGGGGTCCTACGAGCAGTACTTC.

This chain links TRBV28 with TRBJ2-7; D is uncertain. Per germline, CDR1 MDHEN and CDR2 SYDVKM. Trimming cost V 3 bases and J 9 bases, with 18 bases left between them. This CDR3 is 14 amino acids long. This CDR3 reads CASSFRAATIGQYF. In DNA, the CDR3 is TGTGCCAGCAGTTTCCGGGCAGCTACGATCGGGCAGTACTTC.

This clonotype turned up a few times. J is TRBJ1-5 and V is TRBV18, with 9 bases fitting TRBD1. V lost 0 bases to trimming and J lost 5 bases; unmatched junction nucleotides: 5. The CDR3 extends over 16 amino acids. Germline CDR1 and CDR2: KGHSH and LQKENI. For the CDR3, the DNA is TGTGCCAGCTCACCACCTGGGACAGGGACAGATCAGCCCCAGCATTTT. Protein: CASSPPGTGTDQPQHF. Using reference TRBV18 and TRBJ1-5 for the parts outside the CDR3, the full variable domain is NAGVMQNPRHLVRRRGQEARLRCSPMKGHSHVYWYRQLPEEGLKFMVYLQKENIIDESGMPKERFSAEFPKEGPSILRIQQVVRGDSAAYFCASSPPGTGTDQPQHFGDGTRLSIL.

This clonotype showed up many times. The CDR3 nucleotides read TGTGCCAGCAGTGAATTTAAGGGATCAGAGACCCAGTACTTC. Encoded protein: CASSEFKGSETQYF. V gene TRBV25-1 combines with J gene TRBJ2-5, with D unresolved. Germline V gene sequence: CDR1 MGHDK, CDR2 SYGVNS. The CDR3 is 14 amino acids. Trimming pared 1 base from V and 4 bases from J, leaving 10 bases between.